This TCR beta chain was recovered during a study of PD-1 blockade in classical Hodgkin lymphoma (dated by TCRdb to the early 2020s). Regarding the study in general: Nivolumab dosing was 3 mg/kg intravenously every 2 weeks, continuing until either disease progression or unacceptable toxicity. The study used TCR beta sequencing and CyTOF to define a peripheral blood immune signature of response to PD-1 blockade in classical Hodgkin lymphoma.

Reading the label with the study, this specimen's time point is: cycle 2 day 1 (C2D1) of nivolumab. Relapse after autologous stem cell transplantation had occurred in all trial patients, and cohorts A, B and C were distinguished by prior brentuximab vedotin exposure. The trial cohort comprised more than 55 patients with relapsed/refractory classical Hodgkin lymphoma whose best overall responses were complete response, partial response or progressive disease. Single-agent nivolumab was administered to trial patients in the multi-cohort phase II CheckMate 205 trial. Best overall response was determined by an independent review committee according to the 2007 International Working Group response criteria. Trial PBMCs were obtained immediately prior to nivolumab initiation (C1D1) and on therapy at cycle 2 day 1 and cycle 4 day 1. Peripheral blood was collected in 8 mL Vacutainer Cell Preparation Tubes, from which PBMCs were isolated by centrifugation and then cryopreserved.

Comment on this clone: Its antigen is unknown. Base qualities are not recorded, but no much larger clone differs from it by a single base.

Results and caveats for the whole study, not just this receptor: Diversity was lower in patients who began nivolumab less than 1 year after ASCT, so these patients were left out of later analyses to avoid confounding by immune reconstitution. Baseline TCR diversity was reported as lower in newly diagnosed patients than in healthy donors, and lower still in relapsed/refractory patients. Trial patients achieving complete response had baseline diversity similar to newly diagnosed patients, whereas partial responders and progressors had significantly lower diversity. The study was restricted to a single clinical trial cohort, and the causes of repertoire differences, possibly disease activity or prior therapy, were left undefined. A significant rise by C4D1 was seen in CD4+ but not CD8+ TCR diversity (p=0.0027 vs p=0.16), with the rise being most apparent in complete responders (p=0.02).

Based on the germline V gene, the CDR1 and CDR2 sequences are SGHAT and FQNNGV. Taken from cysteine to phenylalanine, the CDR3 has 15 residues. The retained sequence is limited to the CDR3, 45 bases, with the frame set at the first base. The V and J ends are trimmed by 4 bases and 2 bases, leaving 13 bases between them. Genomic DNA was isolated using the Qiagen DNeasy kit from unsorted PBMCs as well as from negatively selected CD4+ and CD8+ fractions. TCR beta CDR3 regions were subjected to amplification by immunoSEQ multiplex PCR with primers that anneal to V and J segments. A synthetic immune receptor repertoire was used to minimize amplification bias, and remaining bias was computationally removed after sequencing. Turning to the authors' computational methods: Repertoire diversity was quantified as the Shannon entropy index using custom Python scripts. Unsorted, CD4+ and CD8+ repertoires were analyzed separately, except for combined analyses in which CD4+ and CD8+ sequences were merged in silico. A clone was considered expanded if an increase in frequency of at least 2-fold after treatment relative to C1D1 was found, and a pseudocount of 0.5 was applied to clones undetected at baseline. Clones with 0 or 1 copy at C1D1 were classified as singleton clones, and clones with 2 or more copies were classified as non-singleton clones. By matching protein sequences in sorted samples from the same patient, clones expanded in unsorted samples were annotated as CD4+, CD8+ or unknown. Wilcoxon tests were applied to paired samples to test diversity changes from C1D1 to C4D1. TCRdb took this table from immuneACCESS and kept in-frame rearrangements with V and J called. Such tables lack part of the clones; where checked against another copy, unresolved V genes explain under half of the gap, and the rest is unexplained. V and J calls and clone size are as listed in that table; D and trimming were resolved from the DNA. Present in this sample are tens of thousands of clones, 80% to 90% of which were seen just once. The top ten clonotypes cover about 10% of the sample.

This chain joins TRBV11-2 to TRBJ2-3; TRBD1 might be the D gene, on 6 matching bases. Source: peripheral blood mononuclear cells (PBMCs), taken before the second cycle of nivolumab. The receptor comes from a human donor with classical Hodgkin lymphoma. Here is the DNA: TGTGCCAGCAGCTCACAGGGATCAACCACAGATACGCAGTATTTT. The resulting protein is CASSSQGSTTDTQYF.